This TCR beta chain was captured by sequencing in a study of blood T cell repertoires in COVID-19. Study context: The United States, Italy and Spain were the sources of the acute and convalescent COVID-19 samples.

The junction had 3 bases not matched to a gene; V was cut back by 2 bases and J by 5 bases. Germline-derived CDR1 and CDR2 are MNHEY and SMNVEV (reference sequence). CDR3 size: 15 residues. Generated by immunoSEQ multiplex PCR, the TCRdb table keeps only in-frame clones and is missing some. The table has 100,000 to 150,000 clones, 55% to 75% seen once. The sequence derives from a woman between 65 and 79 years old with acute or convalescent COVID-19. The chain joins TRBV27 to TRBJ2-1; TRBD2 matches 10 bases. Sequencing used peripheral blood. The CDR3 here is CASSLLAGAHNEQFF. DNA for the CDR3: TGTGCCAGCAGTTTACTAGCGGGGGCTCACAATGAGCAGTTCTTC.